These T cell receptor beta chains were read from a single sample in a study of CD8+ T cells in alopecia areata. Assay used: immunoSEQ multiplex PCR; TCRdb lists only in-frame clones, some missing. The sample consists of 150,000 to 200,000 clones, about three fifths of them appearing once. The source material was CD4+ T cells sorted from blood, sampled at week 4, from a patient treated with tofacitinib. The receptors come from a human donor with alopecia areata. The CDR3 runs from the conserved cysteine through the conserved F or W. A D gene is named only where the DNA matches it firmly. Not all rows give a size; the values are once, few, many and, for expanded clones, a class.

cdr3_aa: CASSQISSQPISTLYEQYF
cdr3_nt: TGCGCCAGCAGCCAAATCTCCTCACAACCGATATCAACCCTCTACGAGCAGTACTTC
clone_size: .
j_call: TRBJ2-7
v_call: TRBV4-3
d_call: .

cdr3_aa: CASSQDAGWDQPQHF
cdr3_nt: TGCGCCAGCAGCCAAGATGCCGGGTGGGATCAGCCCCAGCATTTT
clone_size: few
j_call: TRBJ1-5
v_call: TRBV4-3
d_call: .

cdr3_aa: CAWSVQGGIHQPQHF
cdr3_nt: TGTGCCTGGAGTGTACAAGGGGGGATCCATCAGCCCCAGCATTTT
clone_size: few
j_call: TRBJ1-5
v_call: TRBV30
d_call: .

cdr3_aa: CASSEQGGTQYF
cdr3_nt: TGTGCCAGCAGCGAACAGGGTGGGACCCAGTACTTC
clone_size: once
j_call: TRBJ2-5
v_call: TRBV11-2
d_call: .

cdr3_aa: CSGLSLIPGTQYF
cdr3_nt: TGCAGCGGCTTAAGTCTCATCCCGGGGACCCAGTACTTC
clone_size: .
j_call: TRBJ2-5
v_call: TRBV29-1
d_call: .

cdr3_aa: CASSDQLGAGETQYF
cdr3_nt: TGTGCCAGCAGTGACCAACTAGGGGCGGGTGAGACCCAGTACTTC
clone_size: .
j_call: TRBJ2-5
v_call: TRBV2
d_call: .

cdr3_aa: CASSVNPGTSGGEQFF
cdr3_nt: TGTGCCAGCAGCGTAAACCCCGGGACTAGCGGCGGTGAGCAGTTCTTC
clone_size: .
j_call: TRBJ2-1
v_call: TRBV9
d_call: TRBD2

cdr3_aa: CASRVAALPDTQYF
cdr3_nt: TGTGCCAGCAGAGTGGCCGCCTTGCCAGATACGCAGTATTTT
clone_size: .
j_call: TRBJ2-3
v_call: TRBV6-5
d_call: .

cdr3_aa: CAWSPGTGRFF
cdr3_nt: TGTGCCTGGAGTCCCGGGACAGGCCGGTTCTTC
clone_size: .
j_call: TRBJ2-1
v_call: TRBV30
d_call: TRBD1

cdr3_aa: CASSPLSGQGGSGANVLTF
cdr3_nt: TGTGCCAGCTCACCCCTCTCGGGACAGGGGGGCTCTGGGGCCAACGTCCTGACTTTC
clone_size: .
j_call: TRBJ2-6
v_call: TRBV18
d_call: TRBD1